This T cell receptor (beta chain) was identified in a study of CD8 T cells in Susac syndrome. V lost 2 bases to trimming and J lost 8 bases, with 12 bases between them. The CDR3 has 14 amino acids. Germline loops: CDR1 MDHEN, CDR2 SYDVKM. RNA, at about 0.5 to 1 ug, was reverse transcribed with random hexamers. TCRdb analysed the immunoSEQ multiplex PCR reads with MiXCR anew, one entry per CDR3 protein. The sample has more than 100,000 distinct CDR3 sequences, roughly 76% seen once. This chain links TRBV28 with TRBJ1-4; D call uncertain. This sequence was found in a human donor with multiple sclerosis. Sequenced input: CD8+ T cells from PBMCs. The DNA of the CDR3 is TGTGCCAGCAGTTTAATTGGCAGCTCAGAAAAACTGTTTTTT. Its protein product is CASSLIGSSEKLFF. The full variable domain, in which reference TRBV28 and TRBJ1-4 provide the parts outside the CDR3, is DVKVTQSSRYLVKRTGEKVFLECVQDMDHENMFWYRQDPGLGLRLIYFSYDVKMKEKGDIPEGYSVSREKKERFSLILESASTNQTSMYLCASSLIGSSEKLFFGSGTQLSVL.